Following are 26 T cell receptor beta chains from one sample sequenced in a study of T cell repertoires in cytomegalovirus infection. One entry per CDR3 protein, called by TCRdb with MiXCR from the reads. Among about 830,000 distinct CDR3 sequences listed, approximately 30% were seen once. Their antigen targets remain unknown. The starting material was cultured CD8+ T cells from PBMCs, obtained from culture after CMV antigen stimulation. Every receptor here comes from a human donor in good health (CMV status not recorded). Some clones in this sample may be carry-over from other donors' samples.

The genes are TRBV27 and TRBJ1-1, with D unclear. This CDR3 is 15 amino acids long. The germline gives CDR1 MNHEY, CDR2 SMNVEV (reference sequence). Trimming left V 5 bases short and J 8 bases short, with 21 bases between. Here the CDR3 DNA reads TGTGCCAGCAGTCCCCTTCCCCAGGCACGAGTAGAAGCTTTCTTT. Residues: CASSPLPQARVEAFF.

The chain uses TRBV7-6 and TRBJ2-2; a weak D match, TRBD2 (6 bases). The CDR3 runs 14 residues. Germline-derived CDR1 and CDR2 are SGHVS and FNYEAQ. V was pared by 4 bases and J by 3 bases, with 9 bases between. CDR3 in amino acids: CASSSPGDTGELFF. CDR3 coding DNA: TGTGCCAGCAGCTCTCCGGGGGACACCGGGGAGCTGTTTTTT.

The chain is built from TRBV5-8 and TRBJ2-1; 8 nucleotides line up with TRBD2. The CDR3 runs 15 residues. Germline CDR1 reads SGHTS; CDR2 reads YDEGEE. J was trimmed by 9 bases and V by 6 bases; bases with no gene match: 14. This CDR3 is CASTPGTRALGEQFF. The CDR3 DNA reads as TGTGCCAGCACCCCCGGGACTAGGGCCTTGGGTGAGCAGTTCTTC.

This clonotype showed up many times. This chain links TRBV6-2 or TRBV6-3 with TRBJ2-3; no clear D gene. Trimming shortened V by 2 bases and J by 2 bases, and 11 bases separated the two germline ends. Germline V gives CDR1 MNHEY, CDR2 SVGEGT. The length of the CDR3 is 15 residues. The CDR3: CASSYAAKPTDTQYF. The CDR3, as DNA: TGTGCCAGCAGTTACGCAGCGAAGCCCACAGATACGCAGTATTTT.

A remark on this clonotype: A much bigger clone sits one base away, suggesting this may be a read error. The gene calls are TRBV7-6 and TRBJ2-2; D not certain. The CDR3 runs to 15 residues. Germline CDR1 is SGHVS and CDR2 is FNYEAQ. The V end lost 3 bases, the J end lost 0 bases, and 8 bases lay between the germline ends. The CDR3 spells CASSLGNANTGELFF. In DNA form, the CDR3 reads TGTGCCAGCAGCTTGGGCAACGCGAACACCGGGGAGCTGTTTTTT.

This clonotype was observed a handful of times. This chain joins TRBV6-5 and TRBJ2-3; the D is unclear. The germline gives CDR1 MNHEY, CDR2 SVGAGI. V lost 5 bases and J lost 3, with 15 bases in between. The CDR3 is 15 residues long. Written as DNA, the CDR3 is TGTGCCAGCAGTAACCCCCAGAGTGGGACAGATACGCAGTATTTT. Residues: CASSNPQSGTDTQYF.

This chain uses TRBV6-5 with TRBJ1-6; tentative D call: TRBD1 (6 bases). This CDR3 has 15 amino acids. V was clipped by 6 bases and J by 9 bases, with 18 bases between them. Germline V gene sequence: CDR1 MNHEY, CDR2 SVGAGI. The CDR3 loop is CASSPDSSWGSPLHF. CDR3 nucleotides: TGTGCCAGCAGCCCGGACAGTTCCTGGGGTTCACCCCTCCACTTT.

This clonotype was observed many times. This sequence joins TRBV6-1 and TRBJ1-5, with 7 positions matching TRBD1. Germline V gene data show CDR1 as MNHNS and CDR2 as SASEGT. V lost 7 bases and J lost 4; bases outside the gene matches: 7. The CDR3 covers 14 residues. The CDR3 loop reads CASKDREGNQPQHF. In DNA form, the CDR3 reads TGTGCCAGCAAAGACAGGGAGGGAAATCAGCCCCAGCATTTT.

The chain carries TRBV27 and TRBJ2-1; D is possibly TRBD1 or TRBD2 (5 bases each). This CDR3 comprises 13 residues. Trimming removed 4 bases from V and 5 bases from J, with 9 bases in between. Germline-derived CDR1 and CDR2 are MNHEY and SMNVEV (reference sequence). CDR3 coding DNA: TGTGCCAGCAGTTGGGGACGAAACAATGAGCAGTTCTTC. Its protein product is CASSWGRNNEQFF.

Comments on this clonotype: A read error is possible here, since a much larger clone lies one base away. J is TRBJ2-2 and V is TRBV18; TRBD1 matches 8 bases. Germline V CDR1 and CDR2: KGHSH, LQKENI. CDR3 length: 16 residues. The chain's CDR3 is CASSPPDRDGTGELSF. The CDR3 DNA reads TGTGCCAGCTCACCACCGGACAGGGACGGCACCGGGGAGCTGTCTTTT.

This chain uses TRBV5-6 with TRBJ2-5; 10 bases line up with TRBD2. V was pared by 1 base and J by 5 bases, with 5 bases of the junction left unmatched. CDR3 length equals 15 residues. Germline CDR1 and CDR2: SGHDT and YYEEEE. CDR3 sequence (DNA): TGTGCCAGCAGCTTGCCAGCGGGGGGGCGGGAGACCCAGTACTTC. It yields the protein CASSLPAGGRETQYF.

The chain is built from TRBV12-5 and TRBJ2-1; 8 nucleotides match TRBD2. This CDR3 has 21 amino acids. J gave up 5 bases and V 2 bases, and 23 bases lay outside the gene matches. Germline V CDR1 and CDR2: LGHNT, FRNRAP. The CDR3 sequence: CASGLPGKRGGGGPMDNEQFF. The CDR3 DNA reads as TGTGCTAGTGGTTTGCCAGGAAAACGGGGGGGAGGAGGGCCCATGGACAATGAGCAGTTCTTC.

This chain uses TRBV27 with TRBJ1-3; no reliable D call. Per germline, CDR1 MNHEY and CDR2 SMNVEV (reference sequence). Trimming cost V 3 bases and J 2 bases, with 8 bases left between them. This CDR3 has 14 amino acids. The CDR3 DNA is TGTGCCAGCAGTTTGGCGTCTACTGGAAACACCATATATTTT. Its translation: CASSLASTGNTIYF.

The rearrangement links TRBV9 to TRBJ1-4, with D possibly being TRBD1 (6 bases). V lost 0 bases to trimming and J lost 8 bases, with 11 bases between them. This CDR3 is built from 14 residues. The germline V gene encodes CDR1 SGDLS and CDR2 YYNGEE. Here the CDR3 reads CASSVEGGLEKLFF. The CDR3 DNA is TGTGCCAGCAGCGTAGAAGGGGGTTTGGAAAAACTGTTTTTT.

This clonotype was found a few times. The gene calls are TRBV7-4 and TRBJ1-5; TRBD1 matches at 8 bases. The CDR3 totals 18 residues. Trimming took 0 bases from V and 6 from J; bases not matched to a gene: 13. Per the germline V gene, CDR1 is SGHVT and CDR2 is SQSDAQ. CDR3 residues: CASSLAGVETGVCQPQHF. The CDR3, as DNA: TGTGCCAGCAGCTTAGCGGGGGTTGAGACAGGGGTTTGTCAGCCCCAGCATTTT.

V usage is TRBV6-5 and J usage is TRBJ2-3; 9 bases are shared with TRBD2. The CDR3 is made up of 16 amino acids. J lost 4 bases, V lost 0 bases, and 5 bases had no gene match. Germline CDR1 MNHEY, CDR2 SVGAGI. The CDR3 spells CASSYSTAGGADTQYF. CDR3 nucleotides: TGTGCCAGCAGTTACTCGACGGCGGGGGGGGCAGATACGCAGTATTTT.

This clonotype was counted a few times. V usage is TRBV14 and J usage is TRBJ1-2, with 7 bases fitting TRBD1. CDR3 length: 16 residues. Per germline, CDR1 SGHDN and CDR2 FVKESK. V trimming: 6 bases; J trimming: 6 bases; junction bases outside the gene matches: 16. In DNA, the CDR3 is TGTGCCAGCAGTCACCCCCTGGACAGGAAACTACATGGCTACACCTTC. This encodes CASSHPLDRKLHGYTF.

This clonotype was observed a handful of times. The chain couples TRBV9 to TRBJ1-1; D is possibly TRBD1 (6 bases). Germline V gives CDR1 SGDLS, CDR2 YYNGEE. V lost 3 bases to trimming and J lost 4 bases, with 22 bases between them. The CDR3 consists of 17 residues. The CDR3 is CASSATGTFPVVTEAFF. The CDR3 nucleotides are TGTGCCAGCAGCGCGACAGGTACTTTCCCGGTGGTCACTGAAGCTTTCTTT.

The chain is built from TRBV27 and TRBJ2-3, with D uncertain. Germline V gene sequence: CDR1 MNHEY, CDR2 SMNVEV (reference sequence). V was clipped by 3 bases and J by 1 base, with 17 bases between them. The CDR3 loop spans 17 amino acids. In DNA, the CDR3 is TGTGCCAGCAGTTTCGTCCCCGCTGAACCGGGCACAGATACGCAGTATTTT. The encoded protein is CASSFVPAEPGTDTQYF.

This clonotype was recorded a few times. The chain recombines TRBV6-2 or TRBV6-3 with TRBJ1-4; 7 nucleotides line up with TRBD1. Germline CDR1 reads MNHEY; CDR2 reads SVGEGT. This CDR3 is 14 amino acids long. V was clipped by 5 bases and J by 8 bases; unmatched bases: 8. The CDR3 protein is CASSEDRADEKLFF. In nucleotides, the CDR3 is TGTGCCAGCAGTGAAGACAGGGCTGACGAAAAACTGTTTTTT.

A few counts support this clonotype. The chain recombines TRBV20-1 with TRBJ2-7, with D unresolved. This CDR3 has 14 amino acids. Germline V gene sequence: CDR1 DFQATT, CDR2 SNEGSKA (reference sequence). V was pared by 4 bases and J by 4 bases, with 17 bases between. Written as DNA, the CDR3 is TGCAGTGCTACAACGGATACTTCTTGGTACGAGCAGTACTTC. Its protein product is CSATTDTSWYEQYF.

In this sample, this clonotype turned up many times. The chain has TRBV7-9 and TRBJ2-3; tentative D call: TRBD1 (5 bases). Trimming took off 7 bases at V and 4 bases at J, with 9 bases between the two ends. This CDR3 has 12 amino acids. Germline V CDR1 and CDR2: SEHNR, FQNEAQ (reference sequence). The DNA of the CDR3 is TGTGCCAGCACCCTCAGGGCAGATACGCAGTATTTT. Protein: CASTLRADTQYF.

The chain carries TRBV27 and TRBJ1-5; 7 bases map to TRBD1. CDR3 size: 14 residues. Germline V gives CDR1 MNHEY, CDR2 SMNVEV (reference sequence). J gave up 4 bases and V 6 bases, and 6 bases lay outside the gene matches. CDR3 residues: CASSPGGPNQPQHF. CDR3 sequence (DNA): TGTGCCAGCAGCCCAGGGGGGCCAAATCAGCCCCAGCATTTT.

V usage is TRBV19 and J usage is TRBJ2-2; D is possibly TRBD2 (6 bases). The V end was cut by 9 bases, the J end by 1 base, with 15 bases between. The length of the CDR3 is 15 residues. Germline V gene sequence: CDR1 LNHDA, CDR2 SQIVND (reference sequence). The DNA of the CDR3 is TGTGCCAGCCTACTAATGGGGGGGAACACCGGGGAGCTGTTTTTT. Amino acids: CASLLMGGNTGELFF. Full variable domain (missing parts from reference TRBV19 and TRBJ2-2): DGGITQSPKYLFRKEGQNVTLSCEQNLNHDAMYWYRQDPGQGLRLIYYSQIVNDFQKGDIAEGYSVSREKKESFPLTVTSAQKNPTAFYLCASLLMGGNTGELFFGEGSRLTVL.

The CDR3 protein is CASSLVGAGSEQFF. CDR3 DNA: TGTGCCAGCAGCTTAGTTGGAGCGGGGAGTGAGCAGTTCTTC. This sequence joins TRBV7-3 and TRBJ2-1, with 7 bases identical to TRBD2. Losses at the gene ends were 2 bases for V and 9 bases for J; bases not matched to a gene: 7. The length of the CDR3 is 14 residues. Per the germline V gene, CDR1 is SGHTA and CDR2 is FQGTGA.

The chain has TRBV6-1 and TRBJ2-1; D not resolved. V was cut by 2 bases and J by 4 bases, with 6 bases left in between. The CDR3 length is 13 residues. The germline V gene encodes CDR1 MNHNS and CDR2 SASEGT. The CDR3 is CASSERKYNEQFF. CDR3 sequence (DNA): TGTGCCAGCAGTGAAAGGAAGTACAATGAGCAGTTCTTC.